This T cell receptor beta chain was sequenced in a study of control samples from healthy donors and cancer patients. Profiling relied on immunoSEQ multiplex PCR, and the TCRdb table lists in-frame clones only, not all of them. Of some 100,000 clones listed, over 90% are singletons. This clone appeared a single time. Germline CDR1 is MNHEY and CDR2 is SVGAGI. V was clipped by 5 bases and J by 5 bases; unmatched bases: 9. This CDR3 is built from 15 residues. The sequence came from a man between 18 and 35 years old in good health. The material sequenced was blood. This chain connects TRBV6-5 to TRBJ2-4, with TRBD1 matching 7 bases. This CDR3 is CASSRETGNENIQYF. In nucleotides, the CDR3 is TGTGCCAGCAGTAGGGAGACAGGGAATGAAAACATTCAGTACTTC.